A few counts support the clone carrying this T cell receptor (beta chain). The antigen remains unidentified. 13 Jbeta primers and 60 Vbeta primers were used for the PCR. Clones were sequenced by immunoSEQ multiplex PCR, and TCRdb holds only the in-frame ones, with some missing. The sample records fewer than 85,000 clones, roughly 74% being singletons. These data are taken from a study of cytomegalovirus exposure and HLA in healthy donors. Overall study results and limits: Sequencing depth across donors, presence/absence analyses assumed, was roughly uniform.

The donors (healthy individuals) were bone marrow donors. This CDR3 comprises 14 residues. Germline CDR1 LNHDA, CDR2 SQIVND (reference sequence). V shed 7 bases, J shed 6 bases, and the junction held 6 bases outside the gene matches. The sequencing input was PBMCs. The sequence was collected from a man aged 40-49 years in good health and CMV-seronegative. The chain has TRBV19 and TRBJ1-5, with TRBD1 matching 10 bases. The CDR3 DNA follows: TGTGCCAGTATGAGGGGACAGGGGTTTCAGCCCCAGCATTTT. Protein product: CASMRGQGFQPQHF.